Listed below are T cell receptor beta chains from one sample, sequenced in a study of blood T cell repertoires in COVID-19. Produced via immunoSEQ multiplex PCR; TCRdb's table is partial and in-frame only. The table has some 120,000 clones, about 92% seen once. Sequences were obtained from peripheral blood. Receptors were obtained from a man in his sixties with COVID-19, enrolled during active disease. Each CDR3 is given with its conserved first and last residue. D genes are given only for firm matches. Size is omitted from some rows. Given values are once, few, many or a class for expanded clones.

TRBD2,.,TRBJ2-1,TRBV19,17,TGTGCCAGTAGTATAACGGGGCGGAGCGGGGTATGGGATGAGCAGTTCTTC,CASSITGRSGVWDEQFF
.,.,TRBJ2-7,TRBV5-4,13,TGTGCCAGCGGGACGGACAGATTATACGAGCAGTACTTC,CASGTDRLYEQYF
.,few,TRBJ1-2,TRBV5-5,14,TGTGCCAGCAGCTTGGATGCGGGAGACTATGGCTACACCTTC,CASSLDAGDYGYTF
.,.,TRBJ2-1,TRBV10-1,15,TGCGCCAGCAGTGAGTTTCGCGGGACCCTTAATGAGCAGTTCTTC,CASSEFRGTLNEQFF
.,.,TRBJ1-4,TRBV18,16,TGTGCCAGCTCACCCCTACTCAGGGCGACTAATGAAAAACTGTTTTTT,CASSPLLRATNEKLFF
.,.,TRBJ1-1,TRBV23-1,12,TGCGCCAGCAGTCGGCAGAACACTGAAGCTTTCTTT,CASSRQNTEAFF
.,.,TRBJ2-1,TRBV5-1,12,TGCGCCAGCAGCTTGATTGGGGAGGTTGAGTTCTTC,CASSLIGEVEFF
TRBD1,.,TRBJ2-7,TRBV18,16,TGTGCCAGCTCACAGGCCGGGACAGGGGGTTCCTACGAGCAGTACTTC,CASSQAGTGGSYEQYF
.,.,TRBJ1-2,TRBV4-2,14,TGTGCCAGCAGCCAAGGGCACCGAGGCTATGGCTACACCTTC,CASSQGHRGYGYTF
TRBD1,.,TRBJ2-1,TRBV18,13,TGTGCCAGTTCCGGGACAGGGGGGAATGAGCAGTTCTTC,CASSGTGGNEQFF
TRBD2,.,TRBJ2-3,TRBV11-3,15,TGTGCCAGCAGCGTCCAGCGGGAGCAGTCAGATACGCAGTATTTT,CASSVQREQSDTQYF
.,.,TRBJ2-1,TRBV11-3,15,TGTGCCAGCAGCATTAACAGAATTTCCTACAATGAGCAGTTCTTC,CASSINRISYNEQFF
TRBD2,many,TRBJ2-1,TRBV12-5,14,TGTGCTAGTGCCCTAGGACTAGCGGGATATGAGCAGTTCTTC,CASALGLAGYEQFF
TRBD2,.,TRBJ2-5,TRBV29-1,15,TGCAGCGTGACATCGACTGGGGGGGGATCGGAGACCCAGTACTTC,CSVTSTGGGSETQYF
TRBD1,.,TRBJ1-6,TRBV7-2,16,TGTGCCAGCAGCTTAGTGTCTGACAGGGGTAATTCACCCCTCCACTTT,CASSLVSDRGNSPLHF
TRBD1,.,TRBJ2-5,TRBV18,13,TGTGCCAGCTCCCAACAGGGGCAAGAGACCCAGTACTTC,CASSQQGQETQYF
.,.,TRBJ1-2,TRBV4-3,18,TGCGCCAGCAGCCACGCCATTCGCAGGCCGCCCTCCGGCTATGGCTACACCTTC,CASSHAIRRPPSGYGYTF
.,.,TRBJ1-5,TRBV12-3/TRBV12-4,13,TGTGCCAGCAGTGATGCGGGGAATCAGCCCCAGCATTTT,CASSDAGNQPQHF
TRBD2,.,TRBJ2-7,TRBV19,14,TGTGCCAGTAGTATATCAGGGAGGGCCTACGAGCAGTACTTC,CASSISGRAYEQYF
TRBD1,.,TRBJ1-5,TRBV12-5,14,TGTGCTAGTGATGGACAGGGAGGAAATCAGCCCCAGCATTTT,CASDGQGGNQPQHF
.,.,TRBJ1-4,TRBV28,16,TGTGCCAGCAGTTTATCCCCGACAGCAACTAATGAAAAACTGTTTTTT,CASSLSPTATNEKLFF
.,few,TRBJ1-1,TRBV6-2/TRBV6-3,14,TGTGCCAGCAGTTACAGGGGAACTGAAACTGAAGCTTTCTTT,CASSYRGTETEAFF
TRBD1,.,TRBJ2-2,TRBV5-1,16,TGCGCCAGCAGTACCGGGACAGAGGCACCAACCGGGGAGCTGTTTTTT,CASSTGTEAPTGELFF
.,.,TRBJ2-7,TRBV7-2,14,TGTGCCAGCAGCCCCACTAGGATCCCCTACGAGCAGTACTTC,CASSPTRIPYEQYF
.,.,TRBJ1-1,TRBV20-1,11,TGCAGAACGGACCGGGGGTCCGAAGCTTTCTTT,CRTDRGSEAFF
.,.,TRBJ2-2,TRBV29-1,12,TGCAGCGGCACCAGGGGGGCCGGGGAGCTGTTTTTT,CSGTRGAGELFF
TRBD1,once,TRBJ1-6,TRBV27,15,TGTGCCAGCACTTATCAGACAGGGCTTAATTCACCCCTCCACTTT,CASTYQTGLNSPLHF
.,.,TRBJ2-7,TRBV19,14,TGTGCCAGTAGTATTGGGGACATGGTCTACGAGCAGTACTTC,CASSIGDMVYEQYF
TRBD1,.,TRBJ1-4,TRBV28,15,TGTGCCAGCAGCGCCGGGACAGGGGAGGGTGAAAAACTGTTTTTT,CASSAGTGEGEKLFF
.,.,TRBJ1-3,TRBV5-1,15,TGCGCCAGCGGGGAGGGGCAGGAATCTGGAAACACCATATATTTT,CASGEGQESGNTIYF
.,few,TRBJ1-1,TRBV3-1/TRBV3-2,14,TGTGCCAGCAGCCTCTCCGGGAAGAACACTGAAGCTTTCTTT,CASSLSGKNTEAFF
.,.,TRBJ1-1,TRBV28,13,TGTGCCAGCAGTTTGGGGCAAGACACTGAAGCTTTCTTT,CASSLGQDTEAFF
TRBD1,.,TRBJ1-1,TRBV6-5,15,TGTGCCAGCATCCCCAGGGGGGCTAAGAAGACTGAAGCTTTCTTT,CASIPRGAKKTEAFF
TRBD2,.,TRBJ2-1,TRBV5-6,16,TGTGCCAGCAGCTTGAGGCTAGCGGGGAACTACAATGAGCAGTTCTTC,CASSLRLAGNYNEQFF
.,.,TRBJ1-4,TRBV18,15,TGTGCCAGCTCACCTCCAGGGGCAACTAATGAAAAACTGTTTTTT,CASSPPGATNEKLFF